This note documents a single T cell receptor (gamma chain) sequence. It lacks a known antigen. The TCRdb protein comes from a much larger clone and disagrees with this DNA's translation at residue 10, likely due to a read error; the protein given here is derived from the DNA. These data come from a study of intestinal T cells in coeliac disease (TCRdb year 2020). Describing the broader study: Coeliac patients were much younger than controls, with mean ages of around 15 versus 51 years in the TRG cohort. Duodenal biopsies from roughly 10 coeliac disease patients and roughly 10 non-coeliac controls were included in the TCR-delta (TRD) cohort. A second, larger TCR-gamma (TRG) cohort comprised duodenal biopsies from more than 30 coeliac disease patients and some 21 non-coeliac controls. Overall study outcomes, separate from this receptor: FFPE-derived DNA was found to be relatively degraded, and loss of a proportion of TCR sequences in each sample was likely caused by this degradation. Coeliac and control groups differed significantly in age, although an age-split analysis did not yield significant classification. Repeated CDR3 amino acid sequences could not be distinguished from PCR duplicates. TRD kmer-based clustering correctly classified all 20 or so biopsies in training, with a reported leave-one-out accuracy of over 85%. Of around 54 biopsies, approximately 50 (about 94%) were correctly classified by TRG clustering, which had a reported leave-one-out accuracy of approximately 87%.

Library generation was performed with multiplex PCR. Data came from an Ion Torrent PGM. TRG repertoires were amplified from about 0.2 ug of biopsy DNA with the LymphoTrack kit, in which Illumina adapters are carried by the primers. TRG amplicons were purified using AMPure XP beads, were quantified on a 2100 Bioanalyzer, and were pooled equimolarly. An Ion PGM instrument was used to sequence the TRG libraries. Processing in the source paper ran as follows. Using FastX, any read was removed if more than 10% of its nucleotides had quality scores below the third quartile calculated per patient. Alignment of reads was performed with IMGT/HighV-QUEST so that V, D and J genes were assigned, CDR3 regions were identified and functionality was assessed. After the sequences were translated into amino acids, every sequence predicted to be non-functional was thrown out. CDR3s were split into kmers, with and without positional annotation; kmer frequencies underwent PCA, and samples were clustered using all 1023 combinations of PCs 1-10. Leave-one-out cross-validation was used to validate the classification, with parameters re-optimised on the remaining samples in each round. Using the vegan R package, Shannon diversity was calculated from repeated random subsamples whose size matched the lowest read count. TCRdb called clones from the public reads with CATT, and repeated DNA sequences were later combined into one row. These V and J calls rely on TCRdb rather than the paper's analysis. The sample table records some 500 gamma-chain clones; roughly half of these occur just once. Jointly, the top ten make up about half of the sample.

Genomic DNA was extracted with the QIAamp DNA FFPE tissue kit from ten 5-um FFPE scrolls per case. To test whether coeliac disease could be classified from the TCR repertoire, the study used duodenal biopsies that were formalin-fixed paraffin-embedded, fully anonymised, and surplus to diagnostic needs. Controls had no clinical or histological suspicion of coeliac disease and underwent upper endoscopy for reflux, dyspepsia or gastritis. The cysteine opens and the phenylalanine closes a CDR3 of 13 amino acids. Only the CDR3 part of the read is kept: 39 bases, read in frame from the first base. Per the germline V gene, EGSTGY is the CDR1 and YDSYTSSV is the CDR2.

The source material was a duodenal biopsy. Recombination linked TRGV4 to TRGJ1 or TRGJ2. The receptor was isolated from a human donor who served as a control with a normal duodenal biopsy, not a healthy volunteer. CDR3 reads: CATWDAPYYEKLF. The sequenced DNA: TGTGCCACCTGGGATGCCCCTTATTATGAGAAACTCTTT.